The 17 T cell receptor beta chains presented below share a single source sample, sequenced in a study of response to subunit inactivated influenza vaccine. Each CDR3 protein gets one entry after TCRdb re-called the RT-PCR reads with MiXCR. This sample carries more than 700,000 distinct CDR3 sequences, less than 25% of them seen once, and the ten largest clones take about 10%. The sample consisted of PBMCs from blood, taken less than 6 days after vaccination. The source is a man in his fifties who received an inactivated influenza vaccine.

This clonotype was counted between two and nine times. The chain uses TRBV29-1 and TRBJ2-3; D uncertain. The CDR3 sequence is 12 residues long. Germline V CDR1 and CDR2: SQVTM, ANQGSEA. Trimming took off 3 bases at V and 2 bases at J, with 6 bases between the two ends. CDR3: CSVDIFTDTQYF. CDR3 sequence (DNA): TGCAGCGTTGATATCTTCACAGATACGCAGTATTTT.

The chain uses TRBV13 and TRBJ2-1; 12 bases match TRBD2. The CDR3 extends over 17 amino acids. Germline trimming cut 3 bases from V and 5 bases from J; bases unmatched to any gene: 8. Per the germline V gene, CDR1 is PRHDT and CDR2 is FYEKMQ (reference sequence). The CDR3 sequence is CASSFGTSGPRHNEQFF. The CDR3 nucleotides are TGTGCCAGCAGCTTCGGGACTAGCGGGCCGAGGCACAATGAGCAGTTCTTC.

The chain recombines TRBV11-2 with TRBJ2-6; unclear D gene. V shed 4 bases and J shed 0 bases, with 4 bases lying between them. Germline V lookup: CDR1 SGHAT, CDR2 FQNNGV. The CDR3 is 14 amino acids. CDR3 region: CASSWISGANVLTF. The CDR3 DNA reads as TGTGCCAGCAGCTGGATCTCTGGGGCCAACGTCCTGACTTTC.

The rearrangement uses TRBV6-6 and TRBJ2-5; D remains unclear. Trimming shortened V by 6 bases and J by 4 bases, and 6 bases separated the two germline ends. Germline-derived CDR1 and CDR2 are MNHNY and SVGAGI (reference sequence). The CDR3 runs 11 residues. The chain's CDR3 is CASRVRETQYF. The CDR3, as DNA: TGTGCCAGCAGGGTGAGAGAGACCCAGTACTTC.

This clonotype was seen repeatedly, ten times or more. The gene calls are TRBV12-5 and TRBJ2-1; TRBD1 agrees at 9 bases. CDR3 length: 17 amino acids. The V gene's germline CDR1 is LGHNT and CDR2 FRNRAP. Trimming at V came to 6 bases and at J to 4 bases, leaving 13 bases not matched to a gene. CDR3 region: CASGVGQGWTPYNEQFF. The DNA for the CDR3 is TGTGCTAGTGGCGTTGGACAGGGGTGGACGCCGTACAATGAGCAGTTCTTC.

This rearrangement joins TRBV20-1 to TRBJ2-3; D may be TRBD2 (6 bases). V shed 5 bases and J shed 1 base, with 16 bases lying between them. This CDR3 contains 15 residues. CDR1 and CDR2 from the germline V gene are DFQATT and SNEGSKA (reference sequence). The CDR3 DNA reads as TGCAGTGCTCGACCCTGGGACTCCGGCACAGATACGCAGTATTTT. This translates into CSARPWDSGTDTQYF.

The chain joins TRBV5-4 to TRBJ1-1, with D unclear. The CDR3 has 15 amino acids. V lost 1 base and J lost 2, with 12 bases in between. Germline V gene data show CDR1 as SGHNT and CDR2 as YYREEE (reference sequence). Here the CDR3 DNA reads TGTGCCAGCAGCTTGAGCGAGAAGATAAACACTGAAGCTTTCTTT. It translates to CASSLSEKINTEAFF. The full variable domain, rest sourced from reference TRBV5-4 and TRBJ1-1, is ETGVTQSPTHLIKTRGQQVTLRCSSQSGHNTVSWYQQALGQGPQFIFQYYREEENGRGNFPPRFSGLQFPNYSSELNVNALELDDSALYLCASSLSEKINTEAFFGQGTRLTVV.

The chain is built from TRBV9 and TRBJ2-5, with 11 bases fitting TRBD1. This CDR3 is built from 16 residues. Unmatched junction bases numbered 8, after V lost 2 bases and J lost 5 bases. The germline CDR1 and CDR2 sequences are SGDLS and YYNGEE. CDR3: CASSVTGQGARETQYF. CDR3 sequence (DNA): TGTGCCAGCAGCGTTACAGGACAGGGGGCGCGGGAGACCCAGTACTTC.

This chain uses TRBV7-2 with TRBJ2-1; 8 bases are a match to TRBD2. The CDR3 totals 15 residues. Germline V gene sequence: CDR1 SGHTA, CDR2 FQGNSA. The V and J ends lost 5 bases and 13 bases, in that order; junction bases with no gene match: 16. The CDR3 loop is CASSQWTSLTGVQFF. The CDR3 nucleotides are TGTGCCAGCAGCCAGTGGACTAGCCTTACCGGTGTTCAGTTCTTC.

This clonotype was observed a few times. The chain carries TRBV7-2 and TRBJ2-3, with D possibly matching TRBD2 (7 bases). From germline, CDR1 is SGHTA and CDR2 FQGNSA. V lost 0 bases, J lost 4 bases, and 11 bases lay in between. There are 15 residues in the CDR3. CDR3 coding DNA: TGTGCCAGCAGCTTAGCGGCGGGGGCAGCAGATACGCAGTATTTT. It yields the protein CASSLAAGAADTQYF. The full variable domain, its missing parts supplied by reference TRBV7-2 and TRBJ2-3, is GAGVSQSPSNKVTEKGKDVELRCDPISGHTALYWYRQSLGQGLEFLIYFQGNSAPDKSGLPSDRFSAERTGGSVSTLTIQRTQQEDSAVYLCASSLAAGAADTQYFGPGTRLTVL.

J is TRBJ1-2 and V is TRBV6-5; a possible D gene is TRBD1 (6 bases). The CDR3 length is 12 residues. The germline V gene has CDR1 MNHEY and CDR2 SVGAGI. V lost 5 bases to trimming and J lost 6 bases, with 10 bases between them. CDR3 bases: TGTGCCAGCAGTCCCACAGGGAATGGCTACACCTTC. This encodes CASSPTGNGYTF.

The chain combines TRBV24-1 with TRBJ2-2; no reliable D call. The CDR3 has 13 residues. V lost 5 bases and J 4 bases, leaving 7 bases between the germline ends. Germline loops: CDR1 KGHDR, CDR2 SFDVKD. CDR3 region: CATSGHGTGELFF. The CDR3 nucleotides are TGTGCCACCAGTGGACATGGCACCGGGGAGCTGTTTTTT.

This chain uses TRBV24-1 with TRBJ1-1, with TRBD1 identical over 8 bases. The CDR3 totals 13 residues. The germline V gene has CDR1 KGHDR and CDR2 SFDVKD. V was clipped by 5 bases and J by 6 bases; unmatched bases: 4. The CDR3: CATSAQGAAEAFF. CDR3 coding DNA: TGTGCCACCAGTGCCCAGGGGGCGGCTGAAGCTTTCTTT.

The genes are TRBV6-2 or TRBV6-3 and TRBJ2-7; TRBD1 agrees at 8 bases. Unmatched junction bases numbered 4, after V lost 6 bases and J lost 6 bases. The CDR3 consists of 12 residues. Looked up from germline, CDR1 is MNHEY and CDR2 is SVGEGT. The CDR3 DNA sequence: TGTGCCAGCAGAGGACAGGGCACCGAGCAGTACTTC. Its translation: CASRGQGTEQYF.

CDR3 sequence reads: CASSPLAGGGRTQYF. Written as DNA, the CDR3 is TGTGCCAGCAGTCCCCTAGCGGGAGGGGGAAGGACCCAGTACTTC. The chain employs TRBV6-2 or TRBV6-3 and TRBJ2-5; 12 positions match TRBD2. This CDR3 is 15 amino acids long. The ends lost 5 bases at V and 7 bases at J; junction bases unmatched: 8. The germline V gene has CDR1 MNHEY and CDR2 SVGEGT.

The chain links TRBV12-3 or TRBV12-4 to TRBJ1-1; D is ambiguous. Deletions cut 6 bases from V and 4 bases from J, with 9 bases between. The CDR3 is made up of 12 amino acids. CDR3 region: CASSTAGTEAFF. CDR3 DNA sequence: TGTGCCAGCAGCACCGCGGGCACTGAAGCTTTCTTT.

The rearrangement links TRBV5-1 to TRBJ1-5, with D unresolved. V lost 4 bases and J lost 3, with 14 bases in between. This CDR3 is 15 amino acids long. Germline CDR1 reads SGHRS; CDR2 reads YFSETQ. The CDR3 DNA reads TGCGCCAGCAGCCCCCTCGGGGATCCCAATCAGCCCCAGCATTTT. Amino acids: CASSPLGDPNQPQHF.